Shown below are 22 T cell receptor beta chains from a single sample sequenced in a study of cytomegalovirus exposure and HLA in healthy donors. In the PCR, 60 Vbeta and 13 Jbeta primers were used. Profiling relied on immunoSEQ multiplex PCR, and the TCRdb table lists in-frame clones only, not all of them. Of 75,000 to 100,000 clones detected, approximately 73% appear once; the ten largest clones hold under 4.5%. The sequencing sample was made of PBMCs. These receptors were taken from a man aged 40-49 years in good health and CMV-seronegative.

The chain uses TRBV5-3 and TRBJ2-1; D possibly corresponds to TRBD2 (6 bases). TRBV5-3 is annotated as an ORF whose role is uncertain. The CDR3 extends over 14 amino acids. V shed 4 bases and J shed 0 bases, with 8 bases lying between them. The CDR3 DNA is TGTGCCAGAAGCCGGGGGAGCTCCTACAATGAGCAGTTCTTC. The encoded protein is CARSRGSSYNEQFF.

This clone came up a few times. The chain has TRBV5-6 and TRBJ1-1; weak D call: TRBD1 (6 bases). Germline CDR1 reads SGHDT; CDR2 reads YYEEEE. V dropped 6 bases and J dropped 8 bases, with 17 bases sitting between them. The CDR3 has 13 residues. CDR3 residues: CASNIVSGTEAFF. CDR3 DNA sequence: TGTGCCAGCAATATAGTGTCCGGGACAGAAGCTTTCTTT.

The rearrangement joins TRBV9 to TRBJ2-7, with 7 bases aligning to TRBD1. V dropped 4 bases and J dropped 6; count of bases not matched to a gene: 4. CDR1 and CDR2 (germline): SGDLS, YYNGEE. There are 12 residues in the CDR3. The CDR3 loop reads CASSLTGSEQYF. CDR3 bases: TGTGCCAGCAGCTTGACAGGGTCCGAGCAGTACTTC.

This clone was picked up one time. The V gene is TRBV9, the J gene TRBJ2-3, with 11 bases aligning to TRBD2. Germline V gene lookup returns CDR1 SGDLS and CDR2 YYNGEE. CDR3 length: 16 residues. The trim removed 2 bases at V and 3 bases at J, leaving 5 bases unmatched. In DNA form, the CDR3 reads TGTGCCAGCAGCGTCGGGACTAGCGGCTATACAGATACGCAGTATTTT. It codes for CASSVGTSGYTDTQYF.

The chain uses TRBV7-9 and TRBJ1-3, with 7 nucleotides matching TRBD1. CDR3 length: 16 amino acids. From germline, CDR1 is SEHNR and CDR2 FQNEAQ (reference sequence). V shed 6 bases and J 0 bases; nucleotides not matched to a gene: 8. CDR3 in amino acids: CASSSEAGGSGNTIYF. CDR3 DNA: TGTGCCAGCAGTTCGGAGGCAGGGGGCTCTGGAAACACCATATATTTT.

The chain uses TRBV2 and TRBJ2-3; D is possibly TRBD1 (6 bases). The CDR3 totals 13 residues. V was shortened by 6 bases and J by 6 bases, with 13 bases between the two germline ends. The V gene's germline CDR1 is SNHLY and CDR2 FYNNEI. CDR3 region: CASSRGGGDTQYF. The CDR3 region has the DNA TGTGCCAGCAGCCGAGGGGGTGGGGATACGCAGTATTTT.

The chain employs TRBV7-6 and TRBJ2-3; 9 bases match TRBD1. CDR1 and CDR2 from the germline V gene are SGHVS and FNYEAQ. Germline trimming cut 6 bases from V and 2 bases from J; bases unmatched to any gene: 12. The CDR3 sequence is 17 residues long. CDR3 coding DNA: TGTGCCAGCAGTAACCCCGGGACAGGGATTTTCACAGATACGCAGTATTTT. Encoded protein: CASSNPGTGIFTDTQYF.

The genes are TRBV5-1 and TRBJ2-2; D may be TRBD2 (5 bases). CDR1 is SGHRS, CDR2 YFSETQ, per germline. Trimming pared 0 bases from V and 3 bases from J, leaving 12 bases between. The CDR3 length is 16 residues. The CDR3 coding sequence is TGCGCCAGCAGCTTGGTTTGGGGAGCGGACACCGGGGAGCTGTTTTTT. Encoded protein: CASSLVWGADTGELFF.

CDR3 residues: CASSQGGQGAYEQYF. The CDR3 DNA sequence: TGCGCCAGCAGCCAAGGAGGGCAGGGGGCCTACGAGCAGTACTTC. V gene TRBV4-3 combines with J gene TRBJ2-7; 7 positions match TRBD1. V shed 1 base, J shed 2 bases, and the junction held 5 bases outside the gene matches. This CDR3 has 15 residues. The germline V gene has CDR1 LGHNA and CDR2 YSLEER.

The chain links TRBV4-1 to TRBJ1-1; D ambiguous. CDR3 length equals 14 residues. The V gene lost 1 base and the J gene lost 1 base, with 7 bases spanning the gap. Per germline, CDR1 MGHRA and CDR2 YSYEKL. The CDR3 DNA is TGCGCCAGCAGCCAAGTGGTCAGGAACACTGAAGCTTTCTTT. This sequence encodes CASSQVVRNTEAFF.

The genes are TRBV7-2 and TRBJ1-5; tentative D call: TRBD1 (6 bases). The CDR3 has 16 residues. Germline assignment: CDR1 SGHTA and CDR2 FQGNSA. Trimming shortened V by 4 bases and J by 0 bases, and 13 bases separated the two germline ends. The DNA for the CDR3 is TGTGCCAGCAGCTCCGGGACAAGGATTAGCAATCAGCCCCAGCATTTT. Protein: CASSSGTRISNQPQHF.

The chain employs TRBV7-9 and TRBJ2-3; 7 bases fit TRBD1. CDR3 length equals 13 residues. The ends lost 5 bases at V and 5 bases at J; junction bases unmatched: 4. In germline, CDR1 is SEHNR, CDR2 FQNEAQ (reference sequence). This CDR3 is CASSPTGEDTQYF. CDR3 coding DNA: TGTGCCAGCAGCCCAACAGGGGAAGATACGCAGTATTTT.

The V and J genes are TRBV9 and TRBJ2-1; 11 bases align to TRBD1. This CDR3 contains 17 residues. Germline V gene data show CDR1 as SGDLS and CDR2 as YYNGEE. V shed 0 bases, J shed 8 bases, and the junction held 10 bases outside the gene matches. The CDR3, as DNA: TGTGCCAGCAGCGTAGGAGTAGGACAGGGGGCGGAAGATGAGCAGTTCTTC. It is translated as CASSVGVGQGAEDEQFF.

The CDR3 here is CASSSTGGIGAFF. The CDR3 nucleotides are TGTGCCAGCAGCTCTACAGGGGGTATCGGAGCTTTCTTT. This chain links TRBV13 with TRBJ1-1; 8 nucleotides agree with TRBD1. J was trimmed by 10 bases and V by 4 bases; bases with no gene match: 8. CDR1 and CDR2 from the germline V gene are PRHDT and FYEKMQ (reference sequence). The CDR3 is 13 amino acids.

The V and J genes are TRBV4-1 and TRBJ2-5, with D unclear. The CDR3 sequence is 13 residues long. V lost 3 bases, J lost 5 bases, and 10 bases lay in between. CDR1 and CDR2 from the germline V gene are MGHRA and YSYEKL. The CDR3 sequence is CASSQRLGETQYF. The CDR3 DNA is TGCGCCAGCAGCCAGAGGCTAGGCGAGACCCAGTACTTC.

This clone came up a few times. The gene calls are TRBV7-2 and TRBJ1-4; the D gene is possibly TRBD1 (6 bases). Germline V gives CDR1 SGHTA, CDR2 FQGNSA. V was shortened by 5 bases and J by 3 bases, with 19 bases between the two germline ends. The CDR3 is made up of 17 amino acids. CDR3 amino acids: CASSESPRRGANEKLFF. The CDR3 nucleotides are TGTGCCAGCAGCGAATCTCCCCGCAGGGGAGCTAATGAAAAACTGTTTTTT.

This clone appeared a few times. V gene TRBV20-1 combines with J gene TRBJ1-1; no definite D call. This CDR3 is built from 11 residues. V shed 3 bases and J shed 10 bases, with 12 bases lying between them. Germline V gives CDR1 DFQATT, CDR2 SNEGSKA (reference sequence). The CDR3 loop reads CSASDQSGAFF. The CDR3 DNA reads as TGCAGTGCTAGTGATCAGTCAGGAGCTTTCTTT.

V gene TRBV13 combines with J gene TRBJ1-4, with 7 bases lining up with TRBD1. The CDR3 covers 15 residues. The V gene's germline CDR1 is PRHDT and CDR2 FYEKMQ (reference sequence). V dropped 4 bases and J dropped 10; count of bases not matched to a gene: 12. CDR3 in DNA: TGTGCCAGCAGCTCCGCCGGGACAGACCTCGGAAAACTGTTTTTT. This encodes CASSSAGTDLGKLFF.

This clone occurred once. The rearrangement links TRBV9 to TRBJ2-5; D ambiguous. There are 13 residues in the CDR3. CDR1 and CDR2 from the germline V gene are SGDLS and YYNGEE. Trimming left V 4 bases short and J 4 bases short, with 11 bases between. The CDR3 sequence: CASSSSSGETQYF. The CDR3 DNA reads TGTGCCAGCAGCTCCAGCTCAGGAGAGACCCAGTACTTC.

The rearrangement uses TRBV7-6 and TRBJ1-1, with TRBD1 as a possible D gene (6 bases). Between the trimmed V and J ends, which lost 4 bases and 1 base, there was a span of 13 bases. CDR3 length: 15 residues. Germline values: CDR1 SGHVS, CDR2 FNYEAQ. This chain's CDR3 is CASSSRGQPNTEAFF. In nucleotides, the CDR3 is TGTGCCAGCAGCTCTAGAGGACAGCCGAACACTGAAGCTTTCTTT. The variable domain in full, with the rest retrieved from reference TRBV7-6 and TRBJ1-1, is GAGVSQSPRYKVTKRGQDVALRCDPISGHVSLYWYRQALGQGPEFLTYFNYEAQQDKSGLPNDRFSAERPEGSISTLTIQRTEQRDSAMYRCASSSRGQPNTEAFFGQGTRLTVV.

This clone was recorded a few times. The chain carries TRBV5-4 and TRBJ1-2; 8 nucleotides align to TRBD1. The CDR3 length is 14 residues. The V gene end was trimmed by 3 bases and the J gene end by 7 bases; junction bases not matched to a gene: 8. Germline assignment: CDR1 SGHNT and CDR2 YYREEE (reference sequence). The CDR3 reads CASSWETGVLGYTF. The CDR3 DNA follows: TGTGCCAGCAGCTGGGAGACAGGGGTTCTTGGCTACACCTTC.

On this clone: The final CDR3 position lacks the conserved phenylalanine or tryptophan, pointing to a likely read error. V usage is TRBV29-1 and J usage is TRBJ2-3; D remains unclear. The CDR3 spans 15 residues. V lost 3 bases and J lost 0, with 13 bases in between. Germline V gives CDR1 SQVTM, CDR2 ANQGSEA. Here the CDR3 reads CSVDTSPTSTDTQYV. CDR3 in DNA: TGCAGCGTTGATACCAGTCCCACTAGCACAGATACGCAGTATGTT.